The clone carrying this T cell receptor beta chain was recorded many times. Its antigen remains unknown. The sequence runs out 3 residues before the end of the CDR3; the remainder is reconstructed from the germline J gene. The germline CDR1 and CDR2 sequences are KGHDR and SFDVKD. V dropped 3 bases and J dropped 7 bases, with 11 bases sitting between them. CDR3 size: 14 residues. Method: immunoSEQ multiplex PCR; TCRdb's copy keeps in-frame clones and lacks some. The sample yields roughly 55,000 clones, without any singletons. Most patients and controls had Caucasian heritage. This record belongs to a study of T cell clonality in common variable immunodeficiency. Study-wide results and limits: Shared TCRbeta clones were fewer between CVID subjects than controls. Fewer deletions and N-nucleotide insertions were reportedly seen in common variable immunodeficiency TCR beta sequences. Repertoire-complication correlations in CVID were limited by patient heterogeneity.

The chain combines TRBV24-1 with TRBJ2-2, with D perhaps TRBD2 (5 bases). The sequence came from a person aged 18 to 70 in good health. Sequencing was performed on peripheral blood mononuclear cells. The CDR3 is CATSDGDRGGELFF. CDR3 bases read: TGTGCCACCAGTGATGGGGATCGGGGCGGGGAG.